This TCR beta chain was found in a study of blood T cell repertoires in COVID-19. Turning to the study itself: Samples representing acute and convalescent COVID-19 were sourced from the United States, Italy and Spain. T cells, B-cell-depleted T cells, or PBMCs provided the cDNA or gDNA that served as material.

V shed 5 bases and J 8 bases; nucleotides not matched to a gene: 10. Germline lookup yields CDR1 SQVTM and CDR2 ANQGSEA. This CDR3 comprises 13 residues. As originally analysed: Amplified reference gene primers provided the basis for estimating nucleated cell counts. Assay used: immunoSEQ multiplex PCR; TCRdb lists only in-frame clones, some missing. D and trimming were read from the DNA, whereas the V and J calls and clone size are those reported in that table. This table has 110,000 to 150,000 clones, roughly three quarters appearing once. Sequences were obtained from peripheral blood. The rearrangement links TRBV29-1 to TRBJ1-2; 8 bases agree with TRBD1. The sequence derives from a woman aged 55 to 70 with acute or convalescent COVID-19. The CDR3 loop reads CSVPEQGVRGYTF. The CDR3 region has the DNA TGCAGCGTTCCCGAACAGGGGGTCAGAGGCTACACCTTC. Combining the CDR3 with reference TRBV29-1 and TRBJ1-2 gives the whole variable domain SAVISQKPSRDICQRGTSLTIQCQVDSQVTMMFWYRQQPGQSLTLIATANQGSEATYESGFVIDKFPISRPNLTFSTLTVSNMSPEDSSIYLCSVPEQGVRGYTFGSGTRLTVV.